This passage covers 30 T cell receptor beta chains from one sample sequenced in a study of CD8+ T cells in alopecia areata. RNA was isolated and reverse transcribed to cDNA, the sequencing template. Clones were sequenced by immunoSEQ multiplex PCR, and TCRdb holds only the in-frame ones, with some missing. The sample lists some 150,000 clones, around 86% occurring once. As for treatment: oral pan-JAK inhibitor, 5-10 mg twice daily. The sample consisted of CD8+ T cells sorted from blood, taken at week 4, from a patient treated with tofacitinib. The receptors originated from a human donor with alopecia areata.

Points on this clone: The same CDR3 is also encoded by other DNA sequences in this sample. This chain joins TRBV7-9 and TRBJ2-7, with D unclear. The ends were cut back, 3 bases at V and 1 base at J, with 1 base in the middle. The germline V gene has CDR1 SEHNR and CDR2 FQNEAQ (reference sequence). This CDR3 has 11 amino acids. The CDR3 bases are TGTGCCAGCAGCTTTTCCTACGAGCAGTACTTC. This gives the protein CASSFSYEQYF. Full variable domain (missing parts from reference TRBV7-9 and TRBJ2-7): DTGVSQNPRHKITKRGQNVTFRCDPISEHNRLYWYRQTLGQGPEFLTYFQNEAQLEKSRLLSDRFSAERPKGSFSTLEIQRTEQGDSAMYLCASSFSYEQYFGPGTRLTVT.

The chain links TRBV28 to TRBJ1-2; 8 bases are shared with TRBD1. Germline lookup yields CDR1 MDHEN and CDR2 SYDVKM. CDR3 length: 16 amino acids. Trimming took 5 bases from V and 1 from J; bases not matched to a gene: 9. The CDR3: CASSMESGGHNYGYTF. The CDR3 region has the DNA TGTGCCAGCAGTATGGAATCAGGGGGCCATAACTATGGCTACACCTTC.

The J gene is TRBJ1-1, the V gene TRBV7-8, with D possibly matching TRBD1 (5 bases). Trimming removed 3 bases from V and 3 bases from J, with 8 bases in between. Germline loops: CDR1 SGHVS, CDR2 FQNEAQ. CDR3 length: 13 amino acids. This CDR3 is CASSFGGDTEAFF. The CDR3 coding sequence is TGTGCCAGCAGCTTCGGGGGAGACACTGAAGCTTTCTTT.

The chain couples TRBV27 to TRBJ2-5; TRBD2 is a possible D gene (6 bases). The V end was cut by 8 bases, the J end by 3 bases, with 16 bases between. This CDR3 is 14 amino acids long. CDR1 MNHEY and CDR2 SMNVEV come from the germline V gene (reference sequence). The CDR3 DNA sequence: TGTGCCAGCCGAGAGGCGGGGAAAAAAGAGACCCAGTACTTC. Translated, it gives CASREAGKKETQYF.

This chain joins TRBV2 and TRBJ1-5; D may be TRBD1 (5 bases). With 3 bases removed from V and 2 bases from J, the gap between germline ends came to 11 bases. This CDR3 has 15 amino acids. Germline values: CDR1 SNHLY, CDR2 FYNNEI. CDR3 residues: CASSEGGMGNQPQHF. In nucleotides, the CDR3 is TGTGCCAGCAGTGAGGGGGGTATGGGCAATCAGCCCCAGCATTTT.

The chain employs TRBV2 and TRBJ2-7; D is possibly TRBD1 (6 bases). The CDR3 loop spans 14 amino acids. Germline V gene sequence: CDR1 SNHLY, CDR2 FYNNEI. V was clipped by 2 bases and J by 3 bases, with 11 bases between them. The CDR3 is CASSEPGQLYEQYF. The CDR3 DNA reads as TGTGCCAGCAGTGAACCGGGACAACTCTACGAGCAGTACTTC.

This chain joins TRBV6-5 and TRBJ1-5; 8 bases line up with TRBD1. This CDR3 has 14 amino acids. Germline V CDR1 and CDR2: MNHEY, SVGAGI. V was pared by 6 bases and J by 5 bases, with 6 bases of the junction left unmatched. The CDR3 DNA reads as TGTGCCAGCAGAGGACAGGGTATGGATCAGCCCCAGCATTTT. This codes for CASRGQGMDQPQHF.

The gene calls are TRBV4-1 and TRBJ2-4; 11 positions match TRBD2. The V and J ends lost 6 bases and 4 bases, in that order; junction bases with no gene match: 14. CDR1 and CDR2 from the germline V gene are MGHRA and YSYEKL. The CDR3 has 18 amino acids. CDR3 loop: CASSTELAGALGKNIQYF. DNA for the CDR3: TGCGCCAGCAGTACGGAACTAGCGGGAGCTCTGGGGAAAAACATTCAGTACTTC.

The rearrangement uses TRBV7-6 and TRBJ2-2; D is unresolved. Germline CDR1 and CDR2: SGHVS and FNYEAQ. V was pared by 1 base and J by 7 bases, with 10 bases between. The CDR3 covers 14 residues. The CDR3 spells CASSLGSQDGELFF. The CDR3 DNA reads TGTGCCAGCAGCTTAGGAAGCCAGGACGGGGAGCTGTTTTTT.

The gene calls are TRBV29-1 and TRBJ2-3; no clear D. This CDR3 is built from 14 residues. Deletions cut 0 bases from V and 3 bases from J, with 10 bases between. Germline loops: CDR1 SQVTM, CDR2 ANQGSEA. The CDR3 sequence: CSVEDSLRTDTQYF. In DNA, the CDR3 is TGCAGCGTTGAAGACAGCCTTAGAACAGATACGCAGTATTTT.

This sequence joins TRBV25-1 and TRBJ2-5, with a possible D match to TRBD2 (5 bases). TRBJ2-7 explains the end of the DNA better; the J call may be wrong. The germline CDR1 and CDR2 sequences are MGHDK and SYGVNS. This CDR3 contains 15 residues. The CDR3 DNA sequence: TGTGCCAGCAGTGAAGCTTACGGGGTGGTGAGCGAGCAGTACTTC. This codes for CASSEAYGVVSEQYF.

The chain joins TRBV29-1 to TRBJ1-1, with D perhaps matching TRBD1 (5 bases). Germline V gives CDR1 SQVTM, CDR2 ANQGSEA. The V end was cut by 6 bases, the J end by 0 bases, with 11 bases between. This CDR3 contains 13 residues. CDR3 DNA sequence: TGCAGCGTCGCCCAGGGAATGAACACTGAAGCTTTCTTT. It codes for CSVAQGMNTEAFF.

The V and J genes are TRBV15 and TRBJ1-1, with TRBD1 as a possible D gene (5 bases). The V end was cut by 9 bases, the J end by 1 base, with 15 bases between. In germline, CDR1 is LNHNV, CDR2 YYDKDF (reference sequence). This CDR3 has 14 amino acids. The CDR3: CATTTGQGNTEAFF. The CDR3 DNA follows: TGTGCCACAACTACGGGGCAGGGGAACACTGAAGCTTTCTTT.

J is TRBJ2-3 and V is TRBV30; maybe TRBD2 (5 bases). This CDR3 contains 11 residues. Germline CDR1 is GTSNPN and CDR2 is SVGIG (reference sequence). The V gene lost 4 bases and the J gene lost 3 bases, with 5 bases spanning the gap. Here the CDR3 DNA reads TGTGCCTGGACGGGGACAGATACGCAGTATTTT. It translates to CAWTGTDTQYF.

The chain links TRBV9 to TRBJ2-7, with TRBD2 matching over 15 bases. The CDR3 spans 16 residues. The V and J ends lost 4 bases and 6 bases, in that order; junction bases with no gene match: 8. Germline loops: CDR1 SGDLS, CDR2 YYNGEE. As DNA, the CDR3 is TGTGCCAGCAGCCCTGGGACTAGCGGGAGGAGGATCGAGCAGTACTTC. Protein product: CASSPGTSGRRIEQYF.

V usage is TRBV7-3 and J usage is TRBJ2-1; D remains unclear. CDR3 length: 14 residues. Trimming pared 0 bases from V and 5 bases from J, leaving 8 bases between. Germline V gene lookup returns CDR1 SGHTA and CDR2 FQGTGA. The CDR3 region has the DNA TGTGCCAGCAGCTTAACAGATAGTAACAATGAGCAGTTCTTC. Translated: CASSLTDSNNEQFF.

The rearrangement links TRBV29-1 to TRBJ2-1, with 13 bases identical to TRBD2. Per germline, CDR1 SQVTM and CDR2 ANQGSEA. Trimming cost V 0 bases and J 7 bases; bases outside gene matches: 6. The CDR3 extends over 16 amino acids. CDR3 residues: CSVEDPGLAGWNEQFF. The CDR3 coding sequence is TGCAGCGTTGAAGATCCGGGACTAGCGGGGTGGAATGAGCAGTTCTTC.

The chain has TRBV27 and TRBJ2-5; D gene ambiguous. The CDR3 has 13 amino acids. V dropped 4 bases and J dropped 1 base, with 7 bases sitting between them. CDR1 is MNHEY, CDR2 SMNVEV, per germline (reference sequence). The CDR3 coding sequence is TGTGCCAGCAGTTCCGCCTCCCAAGAGACCCAGTACTTC. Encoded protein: CASSSASQETQYF.

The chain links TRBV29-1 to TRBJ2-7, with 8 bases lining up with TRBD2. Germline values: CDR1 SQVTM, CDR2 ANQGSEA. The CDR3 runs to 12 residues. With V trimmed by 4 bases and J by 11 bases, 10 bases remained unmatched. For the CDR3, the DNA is TGCAGCGTTGGAGACGAGGGACTAGGGGAGTACTTC. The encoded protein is CSVGDEGLGEYF.

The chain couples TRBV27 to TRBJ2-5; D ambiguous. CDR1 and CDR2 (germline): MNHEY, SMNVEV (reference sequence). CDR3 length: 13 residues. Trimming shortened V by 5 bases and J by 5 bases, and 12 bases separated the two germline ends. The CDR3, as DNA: TGTGCCAGCAGTCTCTCTCACACCGAGACCCAGTACTTC. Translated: CASSLSHTETQYF.

The CDR3 DNA sequence: TGCGCCAGCAGCCCCAGGGACTACCCAGACGTGGACGAGCAGTACTTC. Encoded protein: CASSPRDYPDVDEQYF. V is TRBV5-1 and J is TRBJ2-7; 7 positions agree with TRBD2. In germline, CDR1 is SGHRS, CDR2 YFSETQ. The CDR3 is 16 residues long. Trimming cost V 4 bases and J 5 bases; bases outside gene matches: 15.

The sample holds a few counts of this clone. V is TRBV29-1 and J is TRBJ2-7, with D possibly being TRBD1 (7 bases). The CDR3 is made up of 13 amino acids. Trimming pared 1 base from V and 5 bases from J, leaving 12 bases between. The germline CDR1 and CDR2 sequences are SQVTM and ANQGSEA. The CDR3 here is CSVEGQGGHEQYF. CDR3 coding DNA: TGCAGCGTTGAAGGACAGGGAGGCCACGAGCAGTACTTC.

As DNA, the CDR3 is TGTGCCAGCAGCCCGAGTCGGGACATTCAGTACTTC. The encoded protein is CASSPSRDIQYF. The chain uses TRBV7-9 and TRBJ2-4, with D uncertain. Germline V lookup: CDR1 SEHNR, CDR2 FQNEAQ (reference sequence). The CDR3 has 12 residues. The V and J ends lost 5 bases and 8 bases respectively, with 10 bases between them.

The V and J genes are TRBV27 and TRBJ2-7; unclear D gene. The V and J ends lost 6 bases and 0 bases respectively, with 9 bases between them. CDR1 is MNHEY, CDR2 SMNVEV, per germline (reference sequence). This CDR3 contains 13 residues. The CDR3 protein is CASSLGPSYEQYF. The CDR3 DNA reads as TGTGCCAGCAGCCTCGGACCCTCCTACGAGCAGTACTTC.

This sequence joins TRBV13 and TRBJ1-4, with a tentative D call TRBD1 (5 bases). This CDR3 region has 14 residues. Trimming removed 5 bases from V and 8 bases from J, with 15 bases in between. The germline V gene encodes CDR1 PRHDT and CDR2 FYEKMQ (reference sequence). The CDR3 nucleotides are TGTGCCAGCAGCATGGGGGTAGAAGAAGAAAAACTGTTTTTT. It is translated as CASSMGVEEEKLFF.

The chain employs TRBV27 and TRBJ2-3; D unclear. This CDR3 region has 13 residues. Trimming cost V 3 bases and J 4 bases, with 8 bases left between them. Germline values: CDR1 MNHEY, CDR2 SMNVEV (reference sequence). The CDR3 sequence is CASSFVGPDTQYF. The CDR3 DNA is TGTGCCAGCAGTTTTGTTGGTCCAGATACGCAGTATTTT.

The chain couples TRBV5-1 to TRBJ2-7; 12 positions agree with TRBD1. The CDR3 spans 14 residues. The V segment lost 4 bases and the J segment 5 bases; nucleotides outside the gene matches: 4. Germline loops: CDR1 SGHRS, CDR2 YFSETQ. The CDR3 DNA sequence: TGCGCCAGCAGCGCGGGACAGGGGGCGGACGAGCAGTACTTC. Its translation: CASSAGQGADEQYF.

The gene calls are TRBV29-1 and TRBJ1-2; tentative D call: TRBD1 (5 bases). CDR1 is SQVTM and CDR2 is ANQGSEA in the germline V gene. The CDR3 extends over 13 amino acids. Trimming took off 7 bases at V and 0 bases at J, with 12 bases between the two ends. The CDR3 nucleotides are TGCAGCGGTGGGGCCACAACTAACTATGGCTACACCTTC. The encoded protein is CSGGATTNYGYTF.

This CDR3 is CASSAEPGSYNEKLFF. The CDR3 DNA sequence: TGTGCCAGCAGCGCAGAACCCGGCAGTTACAATGAAAAACTGTTTTTT. The rearrangement links TRBV2 to TRBJ1-4; D is undetermined. Germline-derived CDR1 and CDR2 are SNHLY and FYNNEI. The CDR3 has 16 amino acids. V was clipped by 6 bases and J by 5 bases, with 19 bases between them.

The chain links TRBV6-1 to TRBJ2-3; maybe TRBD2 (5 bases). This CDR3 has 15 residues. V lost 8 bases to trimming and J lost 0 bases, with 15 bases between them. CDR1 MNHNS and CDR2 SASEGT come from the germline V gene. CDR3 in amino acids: CASSDWTLSTDTQYF. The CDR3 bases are TGTGCCAGCTCAGACTGGACTCTAAGCACAGATACGCAGTATTTT.